This is a list of T cell receptor beta chains from one sample in a study of shared clonotypes between healthy human individuals. Profiled with immunoSEQ multiplex PCR; TCRdb holds only in-frame clones, not every one. The sample holds more than 1.2 million clones; roughly 98.5% are singletons and the top ten take 0.36%. The sequenced material came from naive CD4+ T cells sorted from blood. All receptors come from a man aged 25-40 years in good health. Each CDR3 is given with its conserved first and last residue. The order of the fields is V gene, D gene, clone size, J gene, CDR3 protein, CDR3 DNA. D genes are given only for firm matches. The listing skips clone size in some rows; elsewhere it reads once, few, many or a size class.

v_call: TRBV19; d_call: .; clone_size: .; j_call: TRBJ2-7; cdr3_aa: CASSPGPYEQYF; cdr3_nt: TGTGCCAGTAGCCCCGGGCCCTACGAGCAGTACTTC
v_call: TRBV12-5; d_call: TRBD2; clone_size: .; j_call: TRBJ2-3; cdr3_aa: CASGLVLAGGSTDTQYF; cdr3_nt: TGTGCTAGTGGTTTGGTACTCGCGGGAGGAAGCACAGATACGCAGTATTTT
v_call: TRBV6-5; d_call: TRBD2; clone_size: .; j_call: TRBJ2-7; cdr3_aa: CASKTRTSERYEQYF; cdr3_nt: TGTGCCAGCAAAACACGGACTAGCGAGAGATACGAGCAGTACTTC
v_call: TRBV7-9; d_call: .; clone_size: .; j_call: TRBJ2-1; cdr3_aa: CASSLYREPSWGEQFF; cdr3_nt: TGTGCCAGCAGCTTATACCGCGAGCCGAGCTGGGGAGAGCAGTTCTTC
v_call: TRBV18; d_call: .; clone_size: once; j_call: TRBJ1-1; cdr3_aa: CASSPQRGTANTEAFF; cdr3_nt: TGTGCCAGCTCACCACAGAGGGGAACCGCGAACACTGAAGCTTTCTTT
v_call: TRBV5-6; d_call: .; clone_size: .; j_call: TRBJ1-1; cdr3_aa: CASSIIRSAAFF; cdr3_nt: TGTGCCAGCAGCATCATCAGGTCTGCGGCTTTCTTT
v_call: TRBV7-2; d_call: TRBD1; clone_size: .; j_call: TRBJ1-4; cdr3_aa: CASSLPGGREKLFF; cdr3_nt: TGTGCCAGCAGCCTTCCAGGGGGCCGAGAAAAACTGTTTTTT
v_call: TRBV28; d_call: .; clone_size: .; j_call: TRBJ2-7; cdr3_aa: CASIGSHEQYF; cdr3_nt: TGTGCCAGCATAGGGAGCCACGAGCAGTACTTC
v_call: TRBV28; d_call: TRBD2; clone_size: .; j_call: TRBJ2-7; cdr3_aa: CASRPGLAESYEQYF; cdr3_nt: TGTGCCAGCAGACCGGGACTAGCGGAATCCTACGAGCAGTACTTC
v_call: TRBV7-2; d_call: .; clone_size: .; j_call: TRBJ1-1; cdr3_aa: CASSSQVNTEAFF; cdr3_nt: TGTGCCAGCAGCTCGCAAGTTAACACTGAAGCTTTCTTT
v_call: TRBV6-1; d_call: .; clone_size: .; j_call: TRBJ2-7; cdr3_aa: CASSQPGGVREQYF; cdr3_nt: TGTGCCAGCAGTCAACCCGGGGGTGTTCGCGAGCAGTACTTC
v_call: TRBV5-6; d_call: .; clone_size: .; j_call: TRBJ2-7; cdr3_aa: CASSYGGGSSNGAYEQYF; cdr3_nt: TGTGCCAGCAGCTACGGGGGCGGGAGTAGTAACGGGGCCTACGAGCAGTACTTC
v_call: TRBV11-1; d_call: TRBD2; clone_size: .; j_call: TRBJ2-5; cdr3_aa: CASSLVAGDQETQYF; cdr3_nt: TGTGCCAGCAGCTTGGTAGCGGGGGACCAAGAGACCCAGTACTTC
v_call: TRBV5-4; d_call: TRBD2; clone_size: .; j_call: TRBJ2-1; cdr3_aa: CASSPRTSGAYNEQFF; cdr3_nt: TGTGCCAGCAGCCCGAGGACTAGCGGGGCATACAATGAGCAGTTCTTC